This is a list of T cell receptor beta chains from one sample in a study of blood T cell repertoires in COVID-19. TCRdb keeps only in-frame clones here, not all; method: immunoSEQ multiplex PCR. The table has about 380,000 clones, around 90% seen once. Sequenced input: peripheral blood. Every receptor here comes from a man aged 18 to 29 with active or convalescent COVID-19. CDR3s leave out the opening cysteine and the closing phenylalanine or tryptophan. A D gene is named only where the DNA matches it firmly.

v_gene | d_gene | CDR3aa
TRBV24-1 | . | ATSGADSNQPQH
TRBV27 | TRBD1 | ASRKQGAGNTIY
TRBV6-1 | . | ASSDRSGVGYT
TRBV2 | TRBD2 | ASSEALLREGRSEQY
TRBV4-3 | . | ASSRHRLEGNQPQH
TRBV28 | TRBD2 | ASKTGGTYEQY
TRBV7-2 | . | ASSLDSGALFGEQY
TRBV5-8 | . | ASTSNQGGEETQY
TRBV6-2/TRBV6-3 | TRBD1 | ASSQGTGGVSDTEAF
TRBV19 | TRBD1 | ASSIDDRGNTEAF
TRBV18 | . | ASSPGHSGGTDTQY
TRBV5-4 | . | ASSLDSYGYT
TRBV28 | TRBD1 | ASSRTGNYGYT
TRBV12-3/TRBV12-4 | . | ASVREGNTEAF